The T cell receptor beta chain under discussion was sequenced for a study of T cells in Graves' hyperthyroidism and ophthalmopathy. Across the whole study: Initial diagnosis, before any treatment, was when peripheral blood was collected.

This clonotype was seen many times. Antigen: not known. The CDR3 has 16 amino acids. Deletions cut 0 bases from V and 0 bases from J, with 10 bases between. Germline V gene sequence: CDR1 SGHRS, CDR2 YFSETQ. Amplification targeted TCR beta CDR3 regions from RNA transcripts. The HTBI primer set served for first-round RT-PCR of the TCR CDR3. TCRdb passed the multiplex PCR reads through MiXCR, listing each CDR3 protein once. The sample carries around 520,000 distinct CDR3 sequences, around 24% recorded once. Study observations and caveats: Most thyroid clonotypes expanded above 0.001 were also detected in blood.

The sequencing input was blood. The sequence derives from a woman aged 25 to 45 with Graves' ophthalmopathy. The rearrangement uses TRBV5-1 and TRBJ1-5; a possible D gene is TRBD1 (6 bases). CDR3 sequence (DNA): TGCGCCAGCAGCTTGGGAGGGGGTGATAGCAATCAGCCCCAGCATTTT. Amino acids: CASSLGGGDSNQPQHF.